Below are 26 T cell receptor beta chains sequenced from a single sample in a study of beta chain features in type 1 diabetes listed by TCRdb under 2018. On the study overall, not on this receptor specifically: A moderate but significant shortening of TCRB CDR3 length was observed in type 1 diabetes patients in all four CD4+ subsets.

The method was the immunoSEQ multiplex PCR assay. The entire isolated RNA was reverse transcribed using the High Capacity cDNA Reverse Transcription Kit, and thus expressed TCRB transcripts were sequenced. The immuneACCESS repertoire file appears here via TCRdb, limited to in-frame rearrangements. These files lack a portion of the clones; in checked studies, under half of the deficit traces to unresolved V genes, and the cause of the others is not known. The sample table shows fewer than 15,000 clones, and around three fifths are seen once. The ten largest clones add up to about 0.5% of the sample. These receptors' targets are unknown. The sample was stem cell memory CD4+ T cells from blood. The sample's cell subset or site label, decoded: stem cell-like memory CD4+ T cells. The source of these receptors is a woman aged 18 to 35 with type 1 diabetes.

The chain carries TRBV7-7 and TRBJ2-2; D possibly corresponds to TRBD2 (6 bases). Germline V gene sequence: CDR1 SSHAT, CDR2 FNYEAQ (reference sequence). The CDR3 has 15 residues. V lost 0 bases, J lost 4 bases, and 9 bases lay in between. CDR3 nucleotide sequence: TGTGCCAGCAGCTTAGCGGGGGGAGGCACCGGGGAGCTGTTTTTT. Translating gives CASSLAGGGTGELFF.

This chain joins TRBV2 and TRBJ2-1, with 14 bases identical to TRBD2. The CDR3 extends over 15 amino acids. Trimming cost V 7 bases and J 11 bases; bases outside gene matches: 10. Germline V CDR1 and CDR2: SNHLY, FYNNEI. CDR3 sequence reads: CASTLEGLAGDKQFF. The CDR3 nucleotides are TGTGCCAGCACCCTAGAGGGACTAGCGGGGGATAAGCAGTTCTTC.

A few counts support this clone. V gene TRBV5-4 combines with J gene TRBJ2-2; 8 nucleotides align to TRBD2. V lost 2 bases, J lost 5 bases, and 8 bases stayed unmatched. The CDR3 length is 16 residues. Looked up from germline, CDR1 is SGHNT and CDR2 is YYREEE (reference sequence). CDR3 sequence (DNA): TGTGCCAGCAGCTTTGGTAGCGGGATAGGAACCGGGGAGCTGTTTTTT. Translating it yields CASSFGSGIGTGELFF.

The CDR3 protein is CASSLVPGAGAYEQYF. CDR3 DNA sequence: TGTGCCAGCAGCTTAGTACCAGGGGCGGGGGCCTACGAGCAGTACTTC. J is TRBJ2-7 and V is TRBV11-2, with D tentatively TRBD2 (7 bases). The CDR3 extends over 16 amino acids. The germline gives CDR1 SGHAT, CDR2 FQNNGV. V dropped 1 base and J dropped 2 bases, with 15 bases sitting between them.

The gene calls are TRBV19 and TRBJ1-2; no clear D. V dropped 5 bases and J dropped 0 bases, with 10 bases sitting between them. The CDR3 extends over 14 amino acids. Per the germline V gene, CDR1 is LNHDA and CDR2 is SQIVND (reference sequence). The CDR3 DNA is TGTGCCAGTAGTGTTTCCGGGACTAACTATGGCTACACCTTC. Its protein is CASSVSGTNYGYTF.

The chain employs TRBV11-3 and TRBJ1-1; D remains ambiguous. V was clipped by 8 bases and J by 1 base, with 11 bases between them. This CDR3 is 13 amino acids long. Germline CDR1 and CDR2: SGHNT and YENEEA. The CDR3 region has the DNA TGTGCCAGCGCCAAGGCGGCGAACACTGAAGCTTTCTTT. Amino acid sequence: CASAKAANTEAFF.

The V gene is TRBV10-3, the J gene TRBJ2-5, with D possibly matching TRBD2 (5 bases). Trimming left V 4 bases short and J 5 bases short, with 11 bases between. CDR1 and CDR2 (germline): ENHRY, SYGVKD. This CDR3 spans 13 amino acids. CDR3: CAISVASGETQYF. As DNA, the CDR3 is TGTGCCATCAGTGTAGCGTCCGGGGAGACCCAGTACTTC.

The chain carries TRBV4-2 and TRBJ2-7, with D unclear. V was pared by 4 bases and J by 3 bases, with 13 bases between. Per the germline V gene, CDR1 is LGHNA and CDR2 is YNFKEQ. This CDR3 has 14 amino acids. The CDR3 nucleotides are TGTGCCAGCAGCCCGGATCCCGACAACTACGAGCAGTACTTC. It encodes CASSPDPDNYEQYF.

The chain couples TRBV7-2 to TRBJ2-5; D is unresolved. The germline CDR1 and CDR2 sequences are SGHTA and FQGNSA. The CDR3 is made up of 13 amino acids. V lost 2 bases and J lost 5, with 9 bases in between. The CDR3 loop is CASSLYIGETQYF. DNA for the CDR3: TGTGCCAGCAGCTTATACATTGGTGAGACCCAGTACTTC.

The V call is TRBV4-1, the J call TRBJ1-2, with TRBD1 identical over 8 bases. The CDR3 is made up of 17 amino acids. The V gene end was trimmed by 7 bases and the J gene end by 4 bases; junction bases not matched to a gene: 17. Germline assignment: CDR1 MGHRA and CDR2 YSYEKL. The CDR3 spells CASIGTLLQGETYGYTF. The CDR3 nucleotides are TGCGCCAGCATCGGGACCTTACTACAGGGGGAAACCTATGGCTACACCTTC.

V is TRBV11-2 and J is TRBJ2-7, with 7 nucleotides matching TRBD2. V lost 2 bases to trimming and J lost 7 bases; unmatched junction nucleotides: 8. Germline-derived CDR1 and CDR2 are SGHAT and FQNNGV. The CDR3 consists of 14 residues. CDR3 protein: CASSLLAGVREQYF. In nucleotides, the CDR3 is TGTGCCAGCAGCTTACTCGCGGGAGTACGGGAGCAGTACTTC.

V usage is TRBV7-2 and J usage is TRBJ2-1, with 9 bases lining up with TRBD1. CDR1 is SGHTA, CDR2 FQGNSA, per germline. V dropped 5 bases and J dropped 8; count of bases not matched to a gene: 4. This CDR3 is built from 13 residues. The CDR3 bases are TGTGCCAGCAGCCGAACAGGGGGCCATGAGCAGTTCTTC. Translating it yields CASSRTGGHEQFF.

The J gene is TRBJ2-1, the V gene TRBV7-3; D unclear. Germline CDR1 SGHTA, CDR2 FQGTGA. The CDR3 contains 15 residues. Trimming pared 1 base from V and 1 base from J, leaving 8 bases between. The CDR3 spells CASSLSSPSYNEQFF. CDR3 coding DNA: TGTGCCAGCAGCTTAAGTAGCCCTTCCTACAATGAGCAGTTCTTC.

This rearrangement joins TRBV18 to TRBJ2-2; D call uncertain. CDR1 is KGHSH, CDR2 LQKENI, per germline. Trimming took 0 bases from V and 3 from J, leaving 5 bases between them. The CDR3 runs to 14 residues. CDR3 loop: CASSPPRDTGELFF. CDR3 bases: TGTGCCAGCTCACCACCTCGGGACACCGGGGAGCTGTTTTTT.

This chain joins TRBV5-1 and TRBJ2-3, with a possible D match to TRBD2 (6 bases). Germline V gene sequence: CDR1 SGHRS, CDR2 YFSETQ. The CDR3 has 15 amino acids. The V end was cut by 3 bases, the J end by 2 bases, with 13 bases between. The CDR3, as DNA: TGCGCCAGCAGCTCCCCCGGGACTGACACAGATACGCAGTATTTT. This codes for CASSSPGTDTDTQYF.

This chain joins TRBV23-1 and TRBJ2-5; TRBD2 aligns across 14 bases. TRBV23-1 has ORF status, its function being uncertain. Unmatched junction bases numbered 9, after V lost 4 bases and J lost 5 bases. This CDR3 spans 17 amino acids. In DNA, the CDR3 is TGCGCCAGCAGTCCCAAGGGACTAGCGGGGGTTTTGGAGACCCAGTACTTC. It specifies CASSPKGLAGVLETQYF.

V gene TRBV2 combines with J gene TRBJ2-7, with D possibly being TRBD1 (7 bases). This CDR3 is 14 amino acids long. Germline CDR1 SNHLY, CDR2 FYNNEI. Trimming pared 6 bases from V and 0 bases from J, leaving 12 bases between. The CDR3 sequence is CASREGQSSYEQYF. The CDR3 DNA reads as TGTGCCAGCAGGGAGGGACAGAGCTCCTACGAGCAGTACTTC.

The V call is TRBV6-5, the J call TRBJ1-2; D perhaps matches TRBD1 (5 bases). The germline V and J ends were trimmed by 10 bases and 8 bases, with 23 bases remaining between them. CDR3 length equals 14 residues. Germline CDR1 is MNHEY and CDR2 is SVGAGI. Written as DNA, the CDR3 is TGTGCCACCTTCCTACCCGGGAGGGGTCGCGGCTACACCTTC. Translating gives CATFLPGRGRGYTF.

The rearrangement joins TRBV5-1 to TRBJ2-3, with 7 bases fitting TRBD1. Germline assignment: CDR1 SGHRS and CDR2 YFSETQ. The CDR3 consists of 16 residues. The ends lost 3 bases at V and 0 bases at J; junction bases unmatched: 7. CDR3 sequence: CASSSGRGISTDTQYF. DNA of the CDR3: TGCGCCAGCAGCTCAGGCAGGGGGATAAGCACAGATACGCAGTATTTT.

A few counts support this clone. CDR3 protein: CASSRRTSGGATGNIQYF. As DNA, the CDR3 is TGTGCCAGCAGCCGGAGGACTAGCGGGGGGGCGACTGGAAACATTCAGTACTTC. V usage is TRBV7-8 and J usage is TRBJ2-4, with 15 positions matching TRBD2. The CDR3 length is 18 residues. From germline, CDR1 is SGHVS and CDR2 FQNEAQ. The trim removed 5 bases at V and 6 bases at J, leaving 11 bases unmatched.

The chain recombines TRBV19 with TRBJ2-2, with D possibly TRBD2 on 6 matching bases. V lost 6 bases to trimming and J lost 4 bases, with 21 bases between them. Looked up from germline, CDR1 is LNHDA and CDR2 is SQIVND (reference sequence). The CDR3 runs to 17 residues. CDR3 region: CASRLGAGLLATGELFF. DNA for the CDR3: TGTGCCAGTAGACTCGGGGCGGGACTTTTGGCCACCGGGGAGCTGTTTTTT.

The V and J genes are TRBV19 and TRBJ1-2; TRBD1 is a possible D gene (5 bases). Germline-derived CDR1 and CDR2 are LNHDA and SQIVND (reference sequence). The CDR3 has 15 residues. Trimming stripped 7 bases from V and 0 bases from J, with 15 bases between. DNA of the CDR3: TGTGCCAGTAATACCCGACAGAACCCTAACTATGGCTACACCTTC. Residues: CASNTRQNPNYGYTF.

In its sample, this clone was seen a few times. V gene TRBV4-1 combines with J gene TRBJ2-7, with D maybe TRBD2 (5 bases). CDR1 and CDR2 from the germline V gene are MGHRA and YSYEKL. V gave up 3 bases and J gave up 1 base, with 10 bases separating them. The CDR3 consists of 14 residues. CDR3 region: CASSQPTTSYEQYF. CDR3 nucleotides: TGCGCCAGCAGCCAGCCGACTACTTCCTACGAGCAGTACTTC.

V usage is TRBV7-2 and J usage is TRBJ2-7, with 7 bases fitting TRBD2. CDR3 length: 13 residues. J gave up 7 bases and V 7 bases, and 10 bases lay outside the gene matches. The germline gives CDR1 SGHTA, CDR2 FQGNSA. The CDR3 coding sequence is TGTGCCAGCACCCGGGAGGCCTCGGGGGAGCAGTACTTC. Translation: CASTREASGEQYF.

The chain is built from TRBV4-3 and TRBJ1-2; D is perhaps TRBD1 (6 bases). This CDR3 region has 16 residues. Between the trimmed V and J ends, which lost 0 bases and 4 bases, there was a span of 15 bases. Germline CDR1 LGHNA, CDR2 YSLEER. The CDR3 DNA follows: TGCGCCAGCAGCCAAGAAACAGGGTTAAATCCCTATGGCTACACCTTC. Its protein product is CASSQETGLNPYGYTF.

This clone was found once. This chain joins TRBV5-1 and TRBJ2-1, with 10 positions matching TRBD2. Germline CDR1 and CDR2: SGHRS and YFSETQ. J gave up 10 bases and V 0 bases, and 10 bases lay outside the gene matches. This CDR3 comprises 16 residues. CDR3 sequence (DNA): TGCGCCAGCAGCTTGGGACTAGCGGGTGGGGTAAGGGAGCAGTTCTTC. Translation: CASSLGLAGGVREQFF. The full variable domain, completed using reference TRBV5-1 and TRBJ2-1, is KAGVTQTPRYLIKTRGQQVTLSCSPISGHRSVSWYQQTPGQGLQFLFEYFSETQRNKGNFPGRFSGRQFSNSRSEMNVSTLELGDSALYLCASSLGLAGGVREQFFGPGTRLTVL.